This TCR beta chain was captured in a study of blood T cell repertoires in COVID-19 (dated by TCRdb to 2020 to 2022). About the investigation overall: Samples covering the acute and convalescent phases of COVID-19 were provided by collaborators in the United States, Italy and Spain. The material from the prospective study consisted of cDNA or gDNA derived from T cells, B-cell-depleted T cells, or PBMCs. The dataset comprised deeply sampled blood TCRbeta repertoires from subjects exposed to, actively infected with, or recovered from COVID-19. The repertoires were made available in a free public database intended to serve as a resource for research on the immune response to SARS-CoV-2. Samples came from the ongoing ImmuneRACE study (first 160 participants) plus 1,254 subjects from 6 global collaborators. Sample metadata almost always included a de-identified subject ID, COVID-19 status, age in years and sex. Where available, HLA class I and class II types were taken from metadata supplied by the sample provider and were not determined by assay-based typing. Broader findings and caveats from the paper: The amount of clinical and demographic metadata varied by source and participant and was provided uncurated.

The collaborating institutions used their own protocols to collect whole blood in K2EDTA tubes. Collaborator samples were shipped for TCRbeta analysis as frozen whole blood, isolated PBMCs, or DNA extracted from either sample type. A remark on this clone: What this receptor recognizes is not known. Base quality data are lacking; no much larger clone is found one base away.

The CDR3 goes from the cysteine to the phenylalanine over 15 residues. Only CDR3 DNA remains: 45 bases, in frame from the first base. The germline V gene yields SGHRS for CDR1 and YFSETQ for CDR2. The junction carries 16 bases between V and J, which are trimmed by 5 bases and 7 bases respectively. TCRbeta CDR3 regions were amplified from genomic DNA using the immunoSEQ Assay, a bias-controlled multiplex PCR. In the authors' own workflow: The number of nucleated cells in each sample was estimated by amplification of reference gene primers within the assay. To quantify the absolute abundance of each unique TCRbeta CDR3 rearrangement, sequence reads were collapsed and filtered. For each sample, productive Simpson clonality was calculated as the square root of Simpson's diversity index across productive rearrangements. Here the immuneACCESS table is served through TCRdb, limited to in-frame sequences with V and J called. Missing clones are a known gap in these copies; in checked studies unresolved V genes cover under half, and the rest lacks a known reason. V and J calls and clone size are copied from that table; D and trimming were computed from the DNA. This sample gives over 130,000 clones in total; more than 75% of them show up just once. Around 2.2% of the sample lies in the top ten.

This chain joins TRBV5-1 to TRBJ1-6, and TRBD1 may be the D gene, going by 6 matching bases. Source material: peripheral blood. This TCR derives from a man in his 70s with acute or convalescent COVID-19. The CDR3 protein: CASRLGHPENSPLHF. The DNA sequence follows: TGCGCCAGCAGACTGGGACACCCGGAGAATTCACCCCTCCACTTT. The CDR3 plus the reference TRBV5-1 and TRBJ1-6 genes for the other parts give the full variable domain: KAGVTQTPRYLIKTRGQQVTLSCSPISGHRSVSWYQQTPGQGLQFLFEYFSETQRNKGNFPGRFSGRQFSNSRSEMNVSTLELGDSALYLCASRLGHPENSPLHFGNGTRLTVT.